This TCR beta chain was recovered during a study of blood T cell repertoires in COVID-19. About the study: T cells, B-cell-depleted T cells, or PBMCs provided the cDNA or gDNA that served as material.

Per the authors' pipeline: Nucleated cell counts were estimated from reference gene primer amplification. Sequencing used immunoSEQ multiplex PCR; TCRdb keeps in-frame clones, though not all of them. From that table come the V and J calls and clone size; the DNA was used to work out D and trimming. The repertoire holds about 110,000 clones, 70% to 80% seen once, with around 0.92% in the top ten. This CDR3 comprises 16 residues. Germline CDR1 MGHRA, CDR2 YSYEKL. V was shortened by 0 bases and J by 1 base, with 12 bases between the two germline ends. This TCR was recovered from a human donor with acute or convalescent COVID-19. The donor label of this sample is uncertain. The rearrangement uses TRBV4-1 and TRBJ1-2; the D gene is possibly TRBD1 (5 bases). The specimen sequenced was peripheral blood. CDR3 DNA: TGCGCCAGCAGCCAAGATCGGGCAGGGAATAACTATGGCTACACCTTC. It specifies CASSQDRAGNNYGYTF.